This record covers a single T cell receptor (beta chain). The antigen remains unidentified. This sample was included in a study of T cell repertoires in aging, cancer and after chemotherapy. Study-wide results and limits: Untreated cancer patients had significantly lower blood TCR diversity than age-matched healthy donors.

Trimming cost V 0 bases and J 4 bases, with 6 bases left between them. Germline assignment: CDR1 SGHDN and CDR2 FVKESK. The CDR3 length is 13 residues. Multiplex touch-down PCR with TRB-A/B primers amplified rearranged V-D-J TRB sequences. TCRdb re-called the multiplex PCR reads through MiXCR, storing one row per CDR3 protein. The sample lists about 8,000 distinct CDR3 sequences, about a third occurring once. TCR beta rearrangements were amplified from peripheral blood genomic DNA. This TCR was recovered from a human donor in good health. The sample comprised blood. This chain connects TRBV14 to TRBJ1-1; no reliable D call. DNA of the CDR3: TGTGCCAGCAGCCAAGAGGGCCGCACTGAAGCTTTCTTT. It yields the protein CASSQEGRTEAFF.